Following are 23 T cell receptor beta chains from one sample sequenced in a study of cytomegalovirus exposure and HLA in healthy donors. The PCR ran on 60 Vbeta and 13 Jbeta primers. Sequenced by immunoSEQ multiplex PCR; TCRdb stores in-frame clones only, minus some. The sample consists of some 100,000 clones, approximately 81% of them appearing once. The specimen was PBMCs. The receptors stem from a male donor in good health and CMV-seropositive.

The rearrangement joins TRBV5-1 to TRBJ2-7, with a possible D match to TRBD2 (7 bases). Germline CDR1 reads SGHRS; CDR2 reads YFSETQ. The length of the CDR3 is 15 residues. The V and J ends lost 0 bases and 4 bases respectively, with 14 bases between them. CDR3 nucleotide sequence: TGCGCCAGCAGCTTGGCCGGCGGGGGCACTTACGAGCAGTACTTC. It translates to CASSLAGGGTYEQYF.

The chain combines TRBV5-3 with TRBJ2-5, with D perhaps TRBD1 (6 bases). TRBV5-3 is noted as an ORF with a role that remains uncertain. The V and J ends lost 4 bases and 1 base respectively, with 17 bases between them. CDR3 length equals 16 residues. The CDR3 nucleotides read TGTGCCAGAAGCGGGTGGCCGGTGGACAGCCAAGAGACCCAGTACTTC. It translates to CARSGWPVDSQETQYF.

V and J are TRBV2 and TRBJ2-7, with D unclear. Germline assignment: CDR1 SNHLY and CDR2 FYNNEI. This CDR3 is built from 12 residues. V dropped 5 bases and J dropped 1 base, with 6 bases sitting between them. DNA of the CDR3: TGTGCCAGCAGTTCTATTTCCTACGAGCAGTACTTC. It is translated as CASSSISYEQYF.

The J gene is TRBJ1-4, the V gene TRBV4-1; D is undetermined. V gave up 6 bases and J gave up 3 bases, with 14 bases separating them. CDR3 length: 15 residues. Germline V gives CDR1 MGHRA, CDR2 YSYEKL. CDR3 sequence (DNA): TGCGCCAGCAGGCGGGTTTCGGGAGCTAATGAAAAACTGTTTTTT. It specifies CASRRVSGANEKLFF.

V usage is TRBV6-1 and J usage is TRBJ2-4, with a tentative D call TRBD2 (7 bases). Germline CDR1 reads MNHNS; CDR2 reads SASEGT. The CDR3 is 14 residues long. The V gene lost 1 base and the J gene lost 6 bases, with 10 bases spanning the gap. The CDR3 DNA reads TGTGCCAGCAGTGAAGTAGGGGGGGGAAACATTCAGTACTTC. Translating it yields CASSEVGGGNIQYF.

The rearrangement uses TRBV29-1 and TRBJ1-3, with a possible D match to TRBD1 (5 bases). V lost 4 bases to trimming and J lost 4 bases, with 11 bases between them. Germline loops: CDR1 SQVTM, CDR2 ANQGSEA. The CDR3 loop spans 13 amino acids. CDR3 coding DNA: TGCAGCGTTGTGCCAGGGATCGGAAACACCATATATTTT. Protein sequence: CSVVPGIGNTIYF.

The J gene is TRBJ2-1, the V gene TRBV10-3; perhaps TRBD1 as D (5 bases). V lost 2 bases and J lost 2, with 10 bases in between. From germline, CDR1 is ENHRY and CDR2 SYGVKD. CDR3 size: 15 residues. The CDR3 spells CAISEPGRTYNEQFF. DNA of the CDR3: TGTGCCATCAGTGAGCCAGGGCGCACCTACAATGAGCAGTTCTTC.

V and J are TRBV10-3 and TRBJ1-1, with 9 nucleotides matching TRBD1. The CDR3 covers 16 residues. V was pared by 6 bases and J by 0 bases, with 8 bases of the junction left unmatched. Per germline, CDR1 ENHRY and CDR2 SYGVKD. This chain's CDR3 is CAISPGTGILNTEAFF. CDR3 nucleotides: TGTGCCATCAGCCCCGGGACAGGGATCTTGAACACTGAAGCTTTCTTT.

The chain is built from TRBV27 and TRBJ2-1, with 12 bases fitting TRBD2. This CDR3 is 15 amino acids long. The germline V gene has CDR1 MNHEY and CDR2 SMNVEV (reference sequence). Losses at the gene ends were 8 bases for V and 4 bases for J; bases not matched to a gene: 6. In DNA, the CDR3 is TGTGCCAGCGGAACGACTAGCGGGGGATACAATGAGCAGTTCTTC. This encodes CASGTTSGGYNEQFF.

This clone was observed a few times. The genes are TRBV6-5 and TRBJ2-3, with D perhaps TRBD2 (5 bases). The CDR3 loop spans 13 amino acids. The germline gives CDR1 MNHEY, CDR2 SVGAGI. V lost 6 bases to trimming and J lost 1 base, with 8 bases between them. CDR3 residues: CASRRAGTDTQYF. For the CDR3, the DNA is TGTGCCAGCAGGCGGGCGGGCACAGATACGCAGTATTTT.

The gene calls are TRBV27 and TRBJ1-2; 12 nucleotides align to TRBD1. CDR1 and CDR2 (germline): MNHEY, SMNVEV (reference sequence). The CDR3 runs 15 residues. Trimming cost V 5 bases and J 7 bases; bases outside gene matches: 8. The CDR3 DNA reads TGTGCCAGCAGTGTGGGGGGACAGGGGGCTTTTGGCTACACCTTC. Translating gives CASSVGGQGAFGYTF.

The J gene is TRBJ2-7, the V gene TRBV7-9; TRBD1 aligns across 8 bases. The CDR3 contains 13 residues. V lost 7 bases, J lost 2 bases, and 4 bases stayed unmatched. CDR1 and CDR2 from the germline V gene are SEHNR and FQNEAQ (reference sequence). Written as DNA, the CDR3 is TGTGCCAGCACAGGGGGCATAGCCTACGAGCAGTACTTC. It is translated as CASTGGIAYEQYF.

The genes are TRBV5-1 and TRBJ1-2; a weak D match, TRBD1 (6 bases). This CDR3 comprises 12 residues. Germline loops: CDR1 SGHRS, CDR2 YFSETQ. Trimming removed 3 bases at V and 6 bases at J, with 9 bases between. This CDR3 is CASSSAGDGYTF. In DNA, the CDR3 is TGCGCCAGCAGCTCGGCAGGGGATGGCTACACCTTC.

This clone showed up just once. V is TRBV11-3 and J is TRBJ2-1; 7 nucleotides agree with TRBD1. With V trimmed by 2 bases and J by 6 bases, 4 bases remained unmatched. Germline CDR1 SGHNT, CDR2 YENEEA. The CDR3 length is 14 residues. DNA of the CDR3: TGTGCCAGCAGCTTAAATTGGGACAGCAATGAGCAGTTCTTC. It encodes CASSLNWDSNEQFF.

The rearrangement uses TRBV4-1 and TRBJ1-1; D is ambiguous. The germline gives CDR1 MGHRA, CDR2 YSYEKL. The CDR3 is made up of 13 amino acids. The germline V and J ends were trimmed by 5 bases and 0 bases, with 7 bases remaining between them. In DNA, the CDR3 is TGCGCCAGCAGCGAGCTGATGAACACTGAAGCTTTCTTT. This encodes CASSELMNTEAFF.

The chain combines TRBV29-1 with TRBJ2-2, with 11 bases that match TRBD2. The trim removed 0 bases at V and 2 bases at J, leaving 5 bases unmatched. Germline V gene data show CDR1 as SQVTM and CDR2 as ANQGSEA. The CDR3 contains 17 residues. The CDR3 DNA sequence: TGCAGCGTTGAAGAATCTAGCGGGGGGCCTAACACCGGGGAGCTGTTTTTT. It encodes CSVEESSGGPNTGELFF.

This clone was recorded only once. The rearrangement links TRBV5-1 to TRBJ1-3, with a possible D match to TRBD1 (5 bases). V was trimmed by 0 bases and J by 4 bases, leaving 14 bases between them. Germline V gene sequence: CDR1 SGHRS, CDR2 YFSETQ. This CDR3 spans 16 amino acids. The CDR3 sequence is CASSLAPGQYGNTIYF. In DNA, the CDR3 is TGCGCCAGCAGCTTGGCCCCAGGACAATACGGAAACACCATATATTTT.

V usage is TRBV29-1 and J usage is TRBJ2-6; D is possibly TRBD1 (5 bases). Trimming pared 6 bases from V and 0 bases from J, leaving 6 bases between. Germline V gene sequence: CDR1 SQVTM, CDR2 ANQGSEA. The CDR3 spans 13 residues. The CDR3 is CSVRDSGANVLTF. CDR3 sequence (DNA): TGCAGCGTCAGGGACTCTGGGGCCAACGTCCTGACTTTC.

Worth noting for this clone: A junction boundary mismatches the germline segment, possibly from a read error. CDR3 loop: CASRSLIYRYTF. The CDR3 nucleotides read TGTGCCAGCAGATCACTCATCTATCGCTACACCTTC. V and J are TRBV6-6 and TRBJ1-2; no clear D. The CDR3 contains 12 residues. Germline V gene sequence: CDR1 MNHNY, CDR2 SVGAGI (reference sequence).

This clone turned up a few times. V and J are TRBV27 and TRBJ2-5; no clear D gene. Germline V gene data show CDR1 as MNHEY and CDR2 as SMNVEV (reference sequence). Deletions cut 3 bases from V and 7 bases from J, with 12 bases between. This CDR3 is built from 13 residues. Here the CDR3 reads CASSFGGALTQYF. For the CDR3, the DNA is TGTGCCAGCAGTTTCGGCGGAGCCTTGACCCAGTACTTC.

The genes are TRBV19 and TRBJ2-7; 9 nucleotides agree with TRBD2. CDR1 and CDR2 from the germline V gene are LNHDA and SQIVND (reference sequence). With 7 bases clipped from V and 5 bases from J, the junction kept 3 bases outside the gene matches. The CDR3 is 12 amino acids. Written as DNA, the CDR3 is TGTGCCAGTACTAGCGGGGCAGACGAGCAGTACTTC. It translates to CASTSGADEQYF. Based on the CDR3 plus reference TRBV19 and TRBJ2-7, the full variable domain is DGGITQSPKYLFRKEGQNVTLSCEQNLNHDAMYWYRQDPGQGLRLIYYSQIVNDFQKGDIAEGYSVSREKKESFPLTVTSAQKNPTAFYLCASTSGADEQYFGPGTRLTVT.

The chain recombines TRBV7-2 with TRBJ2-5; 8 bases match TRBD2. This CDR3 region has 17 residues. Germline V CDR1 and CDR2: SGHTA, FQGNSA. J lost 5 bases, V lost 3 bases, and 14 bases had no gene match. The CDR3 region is CASSLSGGASSGETQYF. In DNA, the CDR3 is TGTGCCAGCAGCTTGAGCGGGGGAGCTTCCTCGGGGGAGACCCAGTACTTC.

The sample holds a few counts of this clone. In DNA, the CDR3 is TGTGCCAGTAGTATAGAAGACGGACTAGCGGGAAGCACAGATACGCAGTATTTT. Translating gives CASSIEDGLAGSTDTQYF. The genes are TRBV19 and TRBJ2-3; 12 bases fit TRBD2. V lost 0 bases, J lost 0 bases, and 4 bases stayed unmatched. Germline V gene lookup returns CDR1 LNHDA and CDR2 SQIVND (reference sequence). The CDR3 runs 18 residues.